Sequencing of this T cell receptor beta chain was carried out in a study of shared clonotypes between healthy human individuals. Naivety among CD8 cells was defined by CD45RO negativity and positive CCR7 selection, thereby excluding terminally differentiated effector memory CD45RA+ cells. V lost 4 bases to trimming and J lost 1 base; unmatched junction nucleotides: 9. The CDR3 covers 16 residues. Per the germline V gene, CDR1 is SGDLS and CDR2 is YYNGEE. The table came from immunoSEQ multiplex PCR; TCRdb's copy has only in-frame clones and leaves some out. The sample records 2 million to 2.5 million clones, around 96% being singletons.

This TCR was recovered from a man between 18 and 29 years old in good health. The chain uses TRBV9 and TRBJ2-7; 9 bases agree with TRBD1. Sequenced input: naive CD8+ T cells sorted from blood. The CDR3 is CASSPPWGTGSYEQYF. The DNA of the CDR3 is TGTGCCAGCAGCCCCCCCTGGGGGACAGGGTCCTACGAGCAGTACTTC.